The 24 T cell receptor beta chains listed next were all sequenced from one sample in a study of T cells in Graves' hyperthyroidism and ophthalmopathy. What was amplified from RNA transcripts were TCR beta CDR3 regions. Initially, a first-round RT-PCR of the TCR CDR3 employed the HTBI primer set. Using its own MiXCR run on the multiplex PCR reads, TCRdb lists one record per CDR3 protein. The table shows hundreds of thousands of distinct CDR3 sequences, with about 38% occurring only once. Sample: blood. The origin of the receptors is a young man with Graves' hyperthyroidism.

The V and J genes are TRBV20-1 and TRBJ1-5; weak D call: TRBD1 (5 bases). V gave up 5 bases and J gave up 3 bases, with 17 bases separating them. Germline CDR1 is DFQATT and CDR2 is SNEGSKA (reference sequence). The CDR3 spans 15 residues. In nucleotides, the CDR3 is TGCAGTGCTCTAGCAGGGAAAGGAAACAATCAGCCCCAGCATTTT. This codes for CSALAGKGNNQPQHF.

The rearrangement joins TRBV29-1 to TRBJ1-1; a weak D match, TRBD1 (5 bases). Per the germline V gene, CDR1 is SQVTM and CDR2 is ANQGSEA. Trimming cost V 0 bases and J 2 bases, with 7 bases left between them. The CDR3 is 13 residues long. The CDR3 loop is CSVEDRENTEAFF. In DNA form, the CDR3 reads TGCAGCGTTGAAGACAGGGAAAACACTGAAGCTTTCTTT.

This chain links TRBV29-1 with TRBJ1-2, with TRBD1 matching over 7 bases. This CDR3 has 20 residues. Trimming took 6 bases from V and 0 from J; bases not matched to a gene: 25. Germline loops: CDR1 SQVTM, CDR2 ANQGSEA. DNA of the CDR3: TGCAGCGTCCGAGACAGGGAGGGGATGAAGAATCCATTAGCTAACTATGGCTACACCTTC. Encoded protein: CSVRDREGMKNPLANYGYTF.

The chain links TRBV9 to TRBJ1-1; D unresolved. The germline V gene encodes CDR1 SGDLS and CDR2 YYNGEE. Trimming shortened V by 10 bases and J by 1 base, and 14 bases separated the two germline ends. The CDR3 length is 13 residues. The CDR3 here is CAWSATANTEAFF. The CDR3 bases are TGTGCCTGGAGTGCCACGGCGAACACTGAAGCTTTCTTT.

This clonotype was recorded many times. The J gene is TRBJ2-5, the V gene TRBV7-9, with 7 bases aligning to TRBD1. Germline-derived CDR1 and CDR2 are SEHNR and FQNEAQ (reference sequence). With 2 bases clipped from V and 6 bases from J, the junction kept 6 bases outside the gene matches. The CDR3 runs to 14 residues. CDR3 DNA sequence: TGTGCCAGCAGCTTAAACGACAGGGTAAAGACCCAGTACTTC. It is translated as CASSLNDRVKTQYF. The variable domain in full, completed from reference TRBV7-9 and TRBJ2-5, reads DTGVSQNPRHKITKRGQNVTFRCDPISEHNRLYWYRQTLGQGPEFLTYFQNEAQLEKSRLLSDRFSAERPKGSFSTLEIQRTEQGDSAMYLCASSLNDRVKTQYFGPGTRLLVL.

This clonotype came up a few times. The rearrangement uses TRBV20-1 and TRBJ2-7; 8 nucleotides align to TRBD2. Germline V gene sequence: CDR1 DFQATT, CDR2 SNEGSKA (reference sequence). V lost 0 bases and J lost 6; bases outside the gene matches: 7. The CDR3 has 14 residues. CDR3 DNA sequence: TGCAGTGCTAGAGATGAACGGGGGGGCGTCGAGCAGTACTTC. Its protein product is CSARDERGGVEQYF.

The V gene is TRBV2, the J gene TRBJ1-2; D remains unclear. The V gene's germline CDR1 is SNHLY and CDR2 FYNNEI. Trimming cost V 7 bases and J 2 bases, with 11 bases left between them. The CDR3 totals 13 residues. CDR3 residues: CASNPLGNYGYTF. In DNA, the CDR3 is TGTGCCAGCAACCCGTTGGGAAACTATGGCTACACCTTC.

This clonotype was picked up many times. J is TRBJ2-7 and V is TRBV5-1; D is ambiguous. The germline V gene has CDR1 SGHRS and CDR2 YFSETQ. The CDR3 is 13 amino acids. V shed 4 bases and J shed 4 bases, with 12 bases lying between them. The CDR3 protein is CASSADGKYEQYF. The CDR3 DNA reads TGCGCCAGCAGCGCGGACGGTAAATACGAGCAGTACTTC.

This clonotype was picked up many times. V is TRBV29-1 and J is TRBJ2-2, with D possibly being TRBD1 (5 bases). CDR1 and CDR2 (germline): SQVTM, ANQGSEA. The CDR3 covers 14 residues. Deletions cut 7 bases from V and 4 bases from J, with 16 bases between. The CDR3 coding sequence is TGCAGCGCATCCCACCTGGACACCACCGGGGAGCTGTTTTTT. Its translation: CSASHLDTTGELFF.

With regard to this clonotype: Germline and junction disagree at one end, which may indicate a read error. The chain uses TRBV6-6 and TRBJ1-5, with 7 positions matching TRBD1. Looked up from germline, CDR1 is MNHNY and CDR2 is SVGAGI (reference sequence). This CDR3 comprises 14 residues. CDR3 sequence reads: CASRYRGGDQPQRF. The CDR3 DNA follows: TGTGCCAGCAGGTACAGGGGAGGCGATCAGCCCCAGCGTTTT.

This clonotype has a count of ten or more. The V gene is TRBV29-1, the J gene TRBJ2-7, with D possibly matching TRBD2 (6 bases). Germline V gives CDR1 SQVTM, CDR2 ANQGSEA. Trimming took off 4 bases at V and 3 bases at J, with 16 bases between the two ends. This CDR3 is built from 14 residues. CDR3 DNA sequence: TGCAGCGTTGTTTGGGAGGACACCCTCTACGAGCAGTACTTC. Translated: CSVVWEDTLYEQYF.

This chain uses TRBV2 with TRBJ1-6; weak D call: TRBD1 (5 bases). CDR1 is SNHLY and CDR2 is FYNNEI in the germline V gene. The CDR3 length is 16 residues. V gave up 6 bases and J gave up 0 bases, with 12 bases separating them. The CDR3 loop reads CASSQKDSSYNSPLHF. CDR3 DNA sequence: TGTGCCAGCAGCCAGAAAGACAGCTCCTATAATTCACCCCTCCACTTT.

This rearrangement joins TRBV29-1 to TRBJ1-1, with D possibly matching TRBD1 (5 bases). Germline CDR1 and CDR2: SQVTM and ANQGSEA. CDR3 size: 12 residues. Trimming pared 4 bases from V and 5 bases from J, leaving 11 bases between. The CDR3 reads CSVAWGRTEAFF. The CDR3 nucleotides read TGCAGCGTTGCATGGGGGAGGACTGAAGCTTTCTTT.

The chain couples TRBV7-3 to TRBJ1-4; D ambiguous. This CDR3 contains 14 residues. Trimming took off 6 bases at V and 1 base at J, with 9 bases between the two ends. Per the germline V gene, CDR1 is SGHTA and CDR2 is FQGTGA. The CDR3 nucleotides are TGTGCCAGCAGTCGTATGGGAACTAATGAAAAACTGTTTTTT. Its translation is CASSRMGTNEKLFF.

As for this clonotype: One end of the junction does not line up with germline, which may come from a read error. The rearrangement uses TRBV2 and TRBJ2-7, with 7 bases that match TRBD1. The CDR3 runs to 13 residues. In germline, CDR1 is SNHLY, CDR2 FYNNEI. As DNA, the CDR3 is TGCGCCAGCAGCCACCTGGGACAGCCCGAGCAGTACTTC. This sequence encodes CASSHLGQPEQYF.

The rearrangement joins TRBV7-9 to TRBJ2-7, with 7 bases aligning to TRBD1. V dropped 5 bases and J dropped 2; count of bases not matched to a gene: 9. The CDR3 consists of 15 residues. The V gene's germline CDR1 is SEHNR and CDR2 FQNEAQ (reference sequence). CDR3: CASSPWGQGAYEQYF. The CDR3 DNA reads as TGTGCCAGCAGCCCCTGGGGGCAGGGGGCCTACGAGCAGTACTTC. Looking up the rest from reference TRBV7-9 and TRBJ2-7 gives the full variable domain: DTGVSQNPRHKITKRGQNVTFRCDPISEHNRLYWYRQTLGQGPEFLTYFQNEAQLEKSRLLSDRFSAERPKGSFSTLEIQRTEQGDSAMYLCASSPWGQGAYEQYFGPGTRLTVT.

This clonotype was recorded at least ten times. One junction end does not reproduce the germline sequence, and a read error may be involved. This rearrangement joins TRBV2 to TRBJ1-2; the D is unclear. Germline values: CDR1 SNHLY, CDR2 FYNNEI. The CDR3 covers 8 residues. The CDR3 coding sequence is TGTGCCAGCAGTGCAGGAGACTTC. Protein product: CASSAGDF.

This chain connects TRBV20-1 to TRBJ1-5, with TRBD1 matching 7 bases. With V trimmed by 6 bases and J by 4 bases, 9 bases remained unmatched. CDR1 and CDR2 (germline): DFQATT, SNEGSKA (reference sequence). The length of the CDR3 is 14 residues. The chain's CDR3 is CSAGWTGPNQPQHF. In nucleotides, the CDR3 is TGCAGTGCGGGGTGGACAGGACCGAATCAGCCCCAGCATTTT.

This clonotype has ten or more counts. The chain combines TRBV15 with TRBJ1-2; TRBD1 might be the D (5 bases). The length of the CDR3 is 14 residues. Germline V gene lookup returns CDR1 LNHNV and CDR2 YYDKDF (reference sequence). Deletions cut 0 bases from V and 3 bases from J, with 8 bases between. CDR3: CATSRDKGDYGYTF. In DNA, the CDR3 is TGTGCCACCAGCAGAGATAAAGGGGACTATGGCTACACCTTC. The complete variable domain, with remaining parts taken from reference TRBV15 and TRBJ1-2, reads DAMVIQNPRYQVTQFGKPVTLSCSQTLNHNVMYWYQQKSSQAPKLLFHYYDKDFNNEADTPDNFQSRRPNTSFCFLDIRSPGLGDTAMYLCATSRDKGDYGYTFGSGTRLTVV.

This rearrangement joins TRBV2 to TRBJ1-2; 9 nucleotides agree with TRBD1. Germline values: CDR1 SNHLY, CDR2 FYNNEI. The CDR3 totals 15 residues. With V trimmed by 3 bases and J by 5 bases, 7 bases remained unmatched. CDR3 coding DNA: TGTGCCAGCAGTGAGTCCGGGACAGGGAAATATGGCTACACCTTC. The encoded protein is CASSESGTGKYGYTF.

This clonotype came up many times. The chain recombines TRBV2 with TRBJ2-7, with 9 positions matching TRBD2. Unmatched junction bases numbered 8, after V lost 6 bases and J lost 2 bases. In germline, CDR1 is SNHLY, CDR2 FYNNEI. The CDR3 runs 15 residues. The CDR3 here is CASSPEAGGPYEQYF. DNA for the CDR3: TGTGCCAGCAGCCCTGAGGCGGGGGGGCCCTACGAGCAGTACTTC. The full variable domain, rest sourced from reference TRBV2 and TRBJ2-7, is EPEVTQTPSHQVTQMGQEVILRCVPISNHLYFYWYRQILGQKVEFLVSFYNNEISEKSEIFDDQFSVERPDGSNFTLKIRSTKLEDSAMYFCASSPEAGGPYEQYFGPGTRLTVT.

The CDR3 DNA is TGCAGTGCTGGGGTGAGGCCAGAGGATACAGGGTGGAACAATCAGCCCCAGCATTTT. Protein sequence: CSAGVRPEDTGWNNQPQHF. The chain uses TRBV20-1 and TRBJ1-5, with D maybe TRBD1 (6 bases). The V and J ends lost 5 bases and 3 bases respectively, with 29 bases between them. CDR1 DFQATT and CDR2 SNEGSKA come from the germline V gene (reference sequence). There are 19 residues in the CDR3.

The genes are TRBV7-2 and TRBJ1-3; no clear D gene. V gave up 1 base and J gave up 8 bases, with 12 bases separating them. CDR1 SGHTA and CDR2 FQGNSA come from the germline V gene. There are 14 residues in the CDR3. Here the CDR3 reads CASSLDGYGYTIYF. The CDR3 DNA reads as TGTGCCAGCAGCTTAGATGGGTATGGCTACACCATATATTTT.

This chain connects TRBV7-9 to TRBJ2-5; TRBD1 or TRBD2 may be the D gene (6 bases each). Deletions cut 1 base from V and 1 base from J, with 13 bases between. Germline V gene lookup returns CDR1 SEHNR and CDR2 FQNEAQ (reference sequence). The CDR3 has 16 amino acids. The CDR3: CASSLEGGLPQETQYF. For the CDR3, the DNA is TGTGCCAGCAGCTTAGAGGGGGGTTTACCCCAAGAGACCCAGTACTTC.